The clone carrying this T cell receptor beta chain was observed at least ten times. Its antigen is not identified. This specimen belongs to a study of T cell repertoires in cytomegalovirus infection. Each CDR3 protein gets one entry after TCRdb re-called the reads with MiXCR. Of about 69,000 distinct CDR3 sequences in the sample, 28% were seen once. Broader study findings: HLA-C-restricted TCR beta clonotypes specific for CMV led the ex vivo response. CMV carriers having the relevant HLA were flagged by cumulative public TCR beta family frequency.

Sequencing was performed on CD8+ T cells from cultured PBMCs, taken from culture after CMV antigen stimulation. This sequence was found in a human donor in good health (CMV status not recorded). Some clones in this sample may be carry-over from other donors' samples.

CDR3 in amino acids: CASSLVWLAGVNEQYF. CDR3 nucleotide sequence: TGTGCCAGCAGCTTAGTATGGCTAGCGGGAGTTAACGAGCAGTACTTC. The chain carries TRBV7-2 and TRBJ2-7; TRBD2 agrees at 10 bases. The CDR3 is made up of 16 amino acids. Germline V lookup: CDR1 SGHTA, CDR2 FQGNSA. V lost 1 base, J lost 5 bases, and 8 bases stayed unmatched.